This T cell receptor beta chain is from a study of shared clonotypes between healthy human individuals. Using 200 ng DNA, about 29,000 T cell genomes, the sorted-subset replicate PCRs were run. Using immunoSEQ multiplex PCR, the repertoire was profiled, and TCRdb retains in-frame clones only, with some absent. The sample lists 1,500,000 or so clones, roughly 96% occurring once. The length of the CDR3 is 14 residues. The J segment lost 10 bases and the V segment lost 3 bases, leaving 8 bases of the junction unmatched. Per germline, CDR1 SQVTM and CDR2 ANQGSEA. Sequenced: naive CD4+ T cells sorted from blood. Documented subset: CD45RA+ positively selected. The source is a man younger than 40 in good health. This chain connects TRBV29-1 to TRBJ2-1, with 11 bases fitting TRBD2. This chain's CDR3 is CSVEGLAGGMEQFF. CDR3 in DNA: TGCAGCGTTGAGGGGTTAGCGGGAGGGATGGAGCAGTTCTTC.